This paragraph covers one T cell receptor beta chain sequence. The clone's antigen remains unknown. The input lacks base qualities; no much larger clone sits a single base away. The immunoSEQ kit was used, according to the manufacturer's recommendations, to generate TCR beta libraries from genomic DNA. To prepare the libraries, a first multiplex PCR with proprietary primers was run, followed by a second PCR that added unique barcodes, and a bead cleanup was done after each round. Each sample batch included a kit-provided positive control reaction and a negative control reaction. The final libraries were assessed on an Agilent 4200 TapeStation D1000 ScreenTape, pooled by volume, and quantified by qPCR. Sequencing was performed on an Illumina NextSeq500 with a MidOutput 150-cycle cartridge, and 156 Read1 and 15 Index1 cycles were run with kit custom primers. The pooled library was loaded at around 0.93 pM with around 22% PhiX control spiked in. For the original study's pipeline: Vendor-processed data were analyzed in R, with a clonotype defined as all T cells sharing the same CDR3 nucleotide sequence. For clone abundance analyses, frequencies were normalized to the 10,000 most abundant clones in each sample. Public T cell clones, which averaged fewer than five per sample, were excluded before analysis. Tumor-enriched clonotypes and baseline blood-enriched clonotypes were defined as those with an abundance difference of at least 32-fold between compartments. A beta-binomial differential abundance model was used to identify clonotypes that were expanded or contracted between blood time points. The Baroni-Urbani and Buser coefficient was used to measure tumor-blood repertoire similarity, and groups were compared with two-tailed Wilcoxon tests in R. Imported from immuneACCESS, the table was reduced by TCRdb to in-frame sequences with V and J called. These copies leave out some clones; in studies compared against another copy, an unresolved V gene accounts for under half, and the cause of the remainder is not known. V and J calls and clone size are copied from that table; D and trimming were computed from the DNA. This sample holds roughly 130,000 clones; more than 75% were observed only once. Of the sample, 5% to 6.5% is held by the ten largest clones.

Deletion took 0 bases off V and 2 bases off J, with a span of 11 bases between the germline ends. The CDR1 and CDR2 encoded by the germline V gene are ENHRY and SYGVKD. The cysteine opens and the phenylalanine closes a CDR3 of 16 amino acids. Kept here is only the CDR3 DNA, which spans 48 bases and is read in frame from base 1. These data belong to a study of radiation and T cells in renal cell carcinoma (dated by TCRdb to 2020 to 2022). The study in broad terms: The samples were obtained from a clinical trial, where primary renal cell carcinomas were treated with 15 Gy stereotactic body radiation therapy and then removed by nephrectomy 4 weeks afterward. A total of around 50 samples underwent TCR beta sequencing, made up of roughly 26 tumors and some 27 peripheral blood samples. Across all 53 samples, 4 million or so unique CDR3 nucleotide sequences encoding 2,658,974 unique CDR3 amino acid sequences were identified. Study-wide conclusions, independent of this receptor: In blood, the top tumor clonotypes increased from baseline to 2 weeks after radiation and then shrank by 4 weeks, which suggests a temporary expansion of tumor-resident clones. Because no pretreatment tumor biopsies were available, whether clonotypes were present in the tumor at baseline could not be determined. Tracking of blood repertoire dynamics stopped at less than five weeks after treatment, with no follow-up past that point. With a single-armed trial design, the study had no way to address how radiation dose or scheduling affects the TCR repertoire.

Sample time point, as interpreted from the label and publication: blood 2 weeks post-SBRT. This specimen's treatment or condition label, per the study, means: 15 Gy SBRT to primary tumor, nephrectomy 4 weeks later. To track tumor-enriched clonotypes, serial peripheral blood was sampled from radiation-treated patients at baseline and at 2 weeks and 4 weeks after SBRT. All patients had renal cell carcinoma with clear cell pathology. Genomic DNA for TCR sequencing was prepared using the QIAamp DNA Blood Mini Kit (Qiagen). The analyses included only samples that passed all quality control checks. Sequencing was performed on blood, taken from a patient whose treatment included radiotherapy and nephrectomy. The origin of this receptor is a woman aged 70-85 years with renal cell carcinoma. The chain is assembled from TRBV10-3 and TRBJ1-5, and possibly TRBD1, on 5 matching bases. DNA sequence: TGTGCCATCAGTGAGTCAAGGGGTCAGGGCAATCAGCCCCAGCATTTT. Its protein product is CAISESRGQGNQPQHF.